This T cell receptor beta chain was obtained from a study of CD8+CD57+ T cells in acquired aplastic anemia (dated by TCRdb to the late 2010s). Study-wide context: DNA extracted from sorted CD4+ and CD8+ cells had a mean of approximately 3 ug, with a range of roughly 0.19 to 27.4 ug. CD8+CD57+ expansion was defined as frequency above the mean frequency observed in healthy subjects. The research as a whole found: Between patients and healthy controls, no significant difference in CD8+ Simpson's diversity was found (P=0.060). Although 25 to 30 CD8+ CDR3 sequences were shared by patients and controls, these sequences appeared highly expressed in patients and within the immunodominant clones of patients.

Expansion of CD8+CD57+ cells had been shown by flow cytometry in the patients chosen for sequencing. All patients had severe acquired aplastic anemia diagnosed by International Study of Aplastic Anemia and Agranulocytosis and Camitta criteria. At the time blood was sampled, none of the patients had received any therapy. The study deep-sequenced TCR repertoires of sorted CD4+ and CD8+ blood T cells from severe aplastic anemia patients and healthy subjects. In the USA, patient enrollment took place under clinicaltrials.gov protocols 00001620, 01623167, 00001397, 00071045, 00081523 and 00961064. Ficoll-Paque density gradient centrifugation was used to isolate peripheral blood mononuclear cells. Before DNA extraction, CD4+ and CD8+ T cells were sorted with FACS or magnetic beads. Inclusive of the bounding cysteine and phenylalanine, the CDR3 is 13 residues long. This entry keeps only the CDR3 DNA: 39 bases, framed from base 1. V and J are truncated by 6 bases and 4 bases respectively, leaving an intervening sequence of 12 bases. The CDR1 and CDR2 encoded by the germline V gene are MGHDK and SYGVNS.

Genomic DNA was used as template for profiling of TCR beta VDJ combinations and CDR3 sequences. An Illumina HiSeq 2000 was used for TCR repertoire sequencing. In the original analysis: TRBV/TRBJ rearrangement plots, CDR3 size and DJ length profiles, and Simpson's diversity index were used to evaluate the repertoires. Whichever DNA sequence was most abundant in the deep sequencing data was defined as the immunodominant clone. CDR3 amino acid sequences were screened for sharing across subjects and compared with published repertoires and the VDJdb database. TCRdb applied fastp at Q25 and MiXCR to the public reads, then kept only in-frame beta chains. Each CDR3 protein appears once, grouped with its most common genes and DNA. In this record, the V and J calls reflect TCRdb's handling and not the investigators' own analysis. This sample lists 180,000 or so distinct CDR3 sequences; roughly 65% were detected once. Under 45% of the sample goes to the ten largest clones.

This clonotype was observed at least ten times. The antigen this receptor binds is unknown. Base qualities were left out, and no much larger clone turns up one base away. The rearranged chain carries TRBV25-1 and TRBJ1-2; the D gene is possibly TRBD1, with 5 bases matching. The sample comprised sorted CD4+, CD8+, or CD8+CD57+ T cells (not recorded which) from PBMCs. The sequence was obtained from a human donor with aplastic anemia. The DNA is as follows: TGTGCCAGCAGAGCGGGACGGGGCTATGGCTACACCTTC. Protein translation: CASRAGRGYGYTF.